This note documents a single TCR beta chain sequence. This sample was included in a study of Tregs in tolerant kidney transplant recipients. Libraries were prepared by immunoSEQ multiplex PCR; TCRdb keeps only in-frame clonotypes and omits some of them. Of about 73,000 clones in the sample, roughly 98% were seen once. Germline CDR1 GTSNPN, CDR2 SVGIG (reference sequence). The CDR3 loop spans 13 amino acids. V gave up 2 bases and J gave up 4 bases, with 9 bases separating them. This chain connects TRBV30 to TRBJ1-5; no definite D call. The sample in question was CD4+ T cells from blood, obtained before the transplant. The sequence derives from a human donor who received a combined kidney and bone marrow transplant. CDR3 DNA: TGTGCCTGGAGTAATACAGCTAATCAGCCCCAGCATTTT. Its translation: CAWSNTANQPQHF.